These T cell receptor beta chains were read from a single sample in a study of blood T cell repertoires in COVID-19. The table came from immunoSEQ multiplex PCR; TCRdb's copy has only in-frame clones and leaves some out. The sample shows roughly 59,000 clones, around 80% of them seen only once. The sequencing sample was made of peripheral blood. The receptors here all came from a man aged 80 or over with acute or convalescent COVID-19. The CDR3 runs from the conserved cysteine through the conserved F or W. Fields, in order: J gene, clone size, V gene, CDR3 protein. A clone size is listed for some rows: how often the clone was seen (once, few, many), or a class if it is expanded.

j_call: TRBJ2-1
clone_size: -
v_call: TRBV14
cdr3_aa: CASSGGLLNEQFF

j_call: TRBJ2-7
clone_size: -
v_call: TRBV11-1
cdr3_aa: CASRHGAYEQYF

j_call: TRBJ2-1
clone_size: few
v_call: TRBV28
cdr3_aa: CASSSPSRVNEQFF

j_call: TRBJ2-3
clone_size: -
v_call: TRBV24-1
cdr3_aa: CATSDFWGPGGTFGADTQYF

j_call: TRBJ2-5
clone_size: -
v_call: TRBV7-7
cdr3_aa: CASSLGRGGRETQYF

j_call: TRBJ2-7
clone_size: once
v_call: TRBV7-2
cdr3_aa: CASSLRDRTYEQYF

j_call: TRBJ2-2
clone_size: -
v_call: TRBV5-1
cdr3_aa: CASSTGLSAGTGELFF

j_call: TRBJ2-3
clone_size: -
v_call: TRBV18
cdr3_aa: CASSRGRSTDTQYF

j_call: TRBJ2-3
clone_size: -
v_call: TRBV5-1
cdr3_aa: CASSPLTSGSTDTQYF

j_call: TRBJ2-5
clone_size: -
v_call: TRBV5-4
cdr3_aa: CASSLTSGGLETQYF

j_call: TRBJ2-1
clone_size: -
v_call: TRBV19
cdr3_aa: CASRPFRSSYNEQFF

j_call: TRBJ2-7
clone_size: once
v_call: TRBV3-1/TRBV3-2
cdr3_aa: CASSRQGTGHEQYF

j_call: TRBJ2-3
clone_size: -
v_call: TRBV7-6
cdr3_aa: CASSLASFPDTQYF

j_call: TRBJ2-5
clone_size: -
v_call: TRBV19
cdr3_aa: CASSGGLAGVAETQYF

j_call: TRBJ2-2
clone_size: -
v_call: TRBV29-1
cdr3_aa: CSVEVGLAGGVTGELFF